One and the same sample provided the 11 T cell receptor beta chains below, sequenced in a study of memory CD4+ T cells and cytomegalovirus serostatus. Single viable CD3+CD4+CD8-CD45RO+ cells were sorted as the memory CD4+ T cells. Sequencing was performed with immunoSEQ multiplex PCR; in TCRdb, only in-frame clones are kept and a portion is missing. This table holds some 52,000 clones, about 83% found once. The sequenced sample consisted of memory CD4+ T cells from blood. The receptor set was obtained from an adult in good health and CMV-seropositive.

The V gene is TRBV6-1, the J gene TRBJ2-1; D call uncertain. This CDR3 has 12 residues. The V and J ends lost 8 bases and 0 bases respectively, with 5 bases between them. Germline CDR1 reads MNHNS; CDR2 reads SASEGT. This chain's CDR3 is CASSVSYNEQFF. CDR3 in DNA: TGTGCCAGCTCCGTCTCCTACAATGAGCAGTTCTTC.

The CDR3: CASSPQWVNTEAFF. DNA for the CDR3: TGCGCCAGCAGCCCACAGTGGGTGAACACTGAAGCTTTCTTT. This chain joins TRBV4-1 and TRBJ1-1; D is unclear. Germline V gene data show CDR1 as MGHRA and CDR2 as YSYEKL. V was cut by 4 bases and J by 0 bases, with 9 bases left in between. This CDR3 region has 14 residues.

This sequence joins TRBV6-4 and TRBJ2-3; the D gene is possibly TRBD2 (6 bases). The V end was cut by 4 bases, the J end by 8 bases, with 16 bases between. Germline CDR1 reads MRHNA; CDR2 reads SNTAGT. The CDR3 spans 14 residues. CDR3 nucleotide sequence: TGTGCCAGCAGTGTCGGGGGATTGAGTGGTACGCAGTATTTT. This translates into CASSVGGLSGTQYF.

This chain uses TRBV5-1 with TRBJ2-2, with D unclear. Trimming pared 4 bases from V and 7 bases from J, leaving 5 bases between. Germline V gene sequence: CDR1 SGHRS, CDR2 YFSETQ. The CDR3 is made up of 11 amino acids. The CDR3 here is CASSEVGELFF. The CDR3 nucleotides read TGCGCCAGCAGCGAGGTCGGGGAGCTGTTTTTT.

The CDR3: CASRRDRGNEQYF. CDR3 in DNA: TGTGCCAGCAGGCGGGACAGGGGTAACGAGCAGTACTTC. The V and J genes are TRBV2 and TRBJ2-7; 10 bases are shared with TRBD1. V was clipped by 6 bases and J by 5 bases; unmatched bases: 4. Germline loops: CDR1 SNHLY, CDR2 FYNNEI. The CDR3 has 13 residues.

The J gene is TRBJ1-5, the V gene TRBV6-1; no firm D call. Per the germline V gene, CDR1 is MNHNS and CDR2 is SASEGT. Trimming left V 1 base short and J 0 bases short, with 7 bases between. CDR3 length: 15 residues. The CDR3 DNA reads as TGTGCCAGCAGTGAAGGGCTCCTTAGCAATCAGCCCCAGCATTTT. It codes for CASSEGLLSNQPQHF.

V and J are TRBV7-2 and TRBJ1-2; D might be TRBD1 (6 bases). With 6 bases removed from V and 5 bases from J, the gap between germline ends came to 19 bases. Germline V CDR1 and CDR2: SGHTA, FQGNSA. The CDR3 is made up of 15 amino acids. The CDR3 nucleotides read TGTGCCAGCAGAGAAAATCGACAGGAACGATATGGCTACACCTTC. It specifies CASRENRQERYGYTF.

The chain carries TRBV11-2 and TRBJ2-1; D is possibly TRBD1 or TRBD2 (6 bases each). Germline CDR1 reads SGHAT; CDR2 reads FQNNGV. Between the trimmed V and J ends, which lost 3 bases and 0 bases, there was a span of 21 bases. This CDR3 region has 19 residues. The CDR3 spells CASSFIRGTYAFSYNEQFF. The CDR3 region has the DNA TGTGCCAGCAGCTTCATTAGGGGGACTTACGCCTTCTCCTACAATGAGCAGTTCTTC.

V and J are TRBV19 and TRBJ1-1; tentatively, D is TRBD1 (6 bases). This CDR3 contains 13 residues. The germline gives CDR1 LNHDA, CDR2 SQIVND (reference sequence). V was shortened by 6 bases and J by 0 bases, with 8 bases between the two germline ends. The CDR3 region has the DNA TGTGCCAGTAGAGGGGGTGTGAACACTGAAGCTTTCTTT. This gives the protein CASRGGVNTEAFF.

The gene calls are TRBV18 and TRBJ2-7; D possibly corresponds to TRBD1 (6 bases). The CDR3 covers 13 residues. Germline V gene data show CDR1 as KGHSH and CDR2 as LQKENI. Trimming took off 5 bases at V and 3 bases at J, with 11 bases between the two ends. CDR3 sequence reads: CASSVQTGYEQYF. Written as DNA, the CDR3 is TGTGCCAGCTCAGTTCAGACAGGCTACGAGCAGTACTTC. The whole variable domain, remainder taken from reference TRBV18 and TRBJ2-7, is NAGVMQNPRHLVRRRGQEARLRCSPMKGHSHVYWYRQLPEEGLKFMVYLQKENIIDESGMPKERFSAEFPKEGPSILRIQQVVRGDSAAYFCASSVQTGYEQYFGPGTRLTVT.

The rearrangement joins TRBV28 to TRBJ2-5, with D tentatively TRBD1 (6 bases). Trimming took 10 bases from V and 4 from J, leaving 19 bases between them. The CDR3 sequence is 14 residues long. The germline V gene encodes CDR1 MDHEN and CDR2 SYDVKM. The CDR3 coding sequence is TGTGCCACCAGGGAAGGGGGACAACGAGAGACCCAGTACTTC. Residues: CATREGGQRETQYF. The full variable domain, in which reference TRBV28 and TRBJ2-5 provide the parts outside the CDR3, is DVKVTQSSRYLVKRTGEKVFLECVQDMDHENMFWYRQDPGLGLRLIYFSYDVKMKEKGDIPEGYSVSREKKERFSLILESASTNQTSMYLCATREGGQRETQYFGPGTRLLVL.